This T cell receptor (beta chain) was sequenced in a study of radiation and T cells in renal cell carcinoma. Study information: Nephrectomy followed 15 Gy stereotactic body radiation by 4 weeks. Study-wide results and limits: Top tumor clonotypes rose in blood 2 weeks post-radiation, then contracted.

In the case of this clone: The antigen remains unidentified.

Using immunoSEQ multiplex PCR, the repertoire was profiled, and TCRdb retains in-frame clones only, with some absent. The sample has 90,000 to 95,000 clones, 65% to 85% seen once. Regarding time point: baseline pretreatment blood. Documented treatment: 15 Gy SBRT to primary tumor, nephrectomy 4 weeks later. The V end lost 1 base, the J end lost 9 bases, and 10 bases lay between the germline ends. Germline lookup yields CDR1 LGHNT and CDR2 FRNRAP. CDR3 size: 13 residues. Here the sequenced sample was blood, taken from a patient whose treatment included radiotherapy and nephrectomy. The receptor was derived from a man between 60 and 75 years old with renal cell carcinoma. The chain carries TRBV12-5 and TRBJ2-1; D is ambiguous. The CDR3 protein is CASGLEERGEQFF. The CDR3 bases are TGTGCTAGTGGTTTGGAAGAGCGAGGTGAGCAGTTCTTC.